The rows below give T cell receptor beta chains drawn from one sample of a study of CD8 T cells in ankylosing spondylitis. TCRdb recomputed calls from the 5' RACE reads with MiXCR, one row per CDR3 protein. The table lists around 300,000 distinct CDR3 sequences, more than 20% of them singletons, with 3.5% in the top ten. Material for sequencing was blood, either unsorted or a sorted T cell fraction (not recorded which). The receptors derive from a female donor with ankylosing spondylitis or in good health (not recorded which). Each CDR3 is given with its conserved first and last residue. A D gene is named only where the DNA matches it firmly.

TRBJ2-7	.	TRBV6-6	13	CASSYDGAYEQYF
TRBJ2-1	.	TRBV15	15	CATSRRLGSYNEQFF
TRBJ2-7	.	TRBV27	13	CASNKQGFHEQYF
TRBJ2-2	.	TRBV3-1	15	CASSSNPLVSGELFF
TRBJ1-4	.	TRBV20-1	11	CSARTTGKLFF
TRBJ1-1	.	TRBV5-1	14	CASSPAGGGTEAFF
TRBJ2-5	TRBD2	TRBV9	13	CASSVSGRETQYF
TRBJ1-1	.	TRBV6-5	15	CASSYSNRVNTEAFF
TRBJ1-1	.	TRBV18	11	CASSPGDEAFF
TRBJ2-2	.	TRBV7-2	13	CASTRSRTGELFF
TRBJ1-6	.	TRBV20-1	15	CSASLRSSYNSPLHF
TRBJ2-3	.	TRBV9	12	CASSATGDTQYF
TRBJ2-2	.	TRBV25-1	15	CASSDRGRSTGELFF
TRBJ2-2	.	TRBV7-2	14	CASSLARSQGELFF
TRBJ2-7	TRBD2	TRBV7-9	13	CASSLEGRLAGSF
TRBJ1-2	.	TRBV6-2/TRBV6-3	14	CASSYRADSYGYTF
TRBJ1-6	.	TRBV28	16	CASSSGISSYNSPLHF
TRBJ1-2	.	TRBV10-3	13	CAISTGLHYGYTF
TRBJ1-2	TRBD1	TRBV29-1	12	CSVPGGNYGYTF
TRBJ1-1	.	TRBV10-1	16	CASSDLNPFQNTEAFF
TRBJ2-5	TRBD1	TRBV10-3	14	CAIRVDRGEETQYF
TRBJ1-2	.	TRBV10-3	13	CAISEIEPYGYTF
TRBJ1-5	.	TRBV20-1	16	CSALAVAKGGNQPQHF
TRBJ2-7	.	TRBV6-2/TRBV6-3	14	CASSTYTLTYEQYF
TRBJ1-2	.	TRBV7-2	15	CASSSPHRGSYGYTF
TRBJ2-3	TRBD2	TRBV13	15	CASSVGTSSKDTQYF
TRBJ2-7	.	TRBV7-2	14	CASSPRRAGNEQYF
TRBJ2-1	.	TRBV5-6	15	CASRPDRDYHNEQFF
TRBJ2-7	TRBD1	TRBV6-2/TRBV6-3	20	CASSPGQGLSISPHPYEQYF
TRBJ2-7	.	TRBV20-1	13	CSAGKGGSYEQYF
TRBJ1-2	TRBD1	TRBV6-2/TRBV6-3	14	CASSRDRGIPGYTF
TRBJ2-5	TRBD2	TRBV20-1	15	CSARPGGGIIETQYF
TRBJ1-2	.	TRBV20-1	12	CSAGKADYGYTF
TRBJ1-1	.	TRBV19	13	CASRGKPLTEAFF
TRBJ2-5	.	TRBV5-1	15	CASSLDAGIKETQYF
TRBJ2-7	.	TRBV5-5	18	CASSFARVGVASGEEQYF
TRBJ2-1	TRBD2	TRBV2	18	CASQRGLLAGVNYNEQFF
TRBJ1-1	.	TRBV5-1	14	CASSLPGLTGEAFF
TRBJ2-1	TRBD2	TRBV5-4	16	CASSASGLVLLNEQFF
TRBJ2-5	TRBD2	TRBV20-1	19	CSARPRRTSGSNHSETQYF
TRBJ2-5	TRBD2	TRBV20-1	16	CSARSHGLARGETQYF
TRBJ1-3	.	TRBV5-1	14	CASSLAGPGNTIYF
TRBJ2-1	.	TRBV6-2/TRBV6-3	13	CASGGLGWGEQFF
TRBJ2-5	TRBD2	TRBV6-1	16	CASSPLTSGSTETQYF
TRBJ2-5	TRBD2	TRBV4-3	16	CASSQVGTSGQETQYF
TRBJ1-4	.	TRBV5-6	15	CASSLVGTSNEKLFF
TRBJ2-3	.	TRBV20-1	14	CSALTGVLTDTQYF